This T cell receptor beta chain was observed in a study of shared clonotypes between healthy human individuals. About the research overall: Two women and a few men aged 18 to 49 served as donors. General study findings and limits: Memory subsets generally showed lower estimated richness than naive subsets.

Naive CD8 populations comprised CD45RO-negative cells positively selected for CCR7, excluding terminally differentiated effector memory CD45RA+ cells. Germline V CDR1 and CDR2: SGHVS, FNYEAQ. The ends were cut back, 5 bases at V and 1 base at J, with 29 bases in the middle. The CDR3 consists of 21 residues. In the case of this clone: Its matching antigen is unknown.

In the source study's methods: Owing to the provision of junction-only sequences devoid of quality scores by immunoSEQ, filtering differed. Repertoires were generated with immunoSEQ multiplex PCR, while TCRdb's copy carries only in-frame clones and drops some. That table is the source of V, J and clone size, and D and trimming were worked out from the DNA. In the table there are about 2.1 million clones, just over 90% of which are singletons. V is TRBV7-6 and J is TRBJ2-2; maybe TRBD2 (7 bases). This sequence was found in a man between 18 and 35 years old in good health. Some clones in this sample may be carry-over from other donors' samples. Specimen: naive CD8+ T cells from PBMCs. The CDR3 DNA sequence: TGTGCCAGCAGCACCCGAATATTGGAGCGGGACAAAACAGGGAACACCGGGGAGCTGTTTTTT. Its translation: CASSTRILERDKTGNTGELFF.